Listed here is a single TCR beta chain. What it binds is not known. The sample originates from a study of response to subunit inactivated influenza vaccine. Whole-study results and caveats: It was the authors' suggestion that each seasonal influenza vaccination recruits few new T cells.

This CDR3 contains 15 residues. The J segment lost 4 bases and the V segment lost 3 bases, leaving 5 bases of the junction unmatched. Germline V gene lookup returns CDR1 MNHNS and CDR2 SASEGT. TCRdb fed the RT-PCR reads into MiXCR, producing one record per CDR3 protein. The sample holds around 760,000 distinct CDR3 sequences, around 14% seen once. This TCR was sampled from a man aged 50 or older who received an inactivated influenza vaccine. Sequenced here: PBMCs from blood, sampled around 15 days before vaccination. This chain joins TRBV6-1 and TRBJ1-3; 8 bases are shared with TRBD1. The CDR3 nucleotides read TGTGCCAGCAGTGAGGACAGGGAGTACGGAAACACCATATATTTT. Residues: CASSEDREYGNTIYF.